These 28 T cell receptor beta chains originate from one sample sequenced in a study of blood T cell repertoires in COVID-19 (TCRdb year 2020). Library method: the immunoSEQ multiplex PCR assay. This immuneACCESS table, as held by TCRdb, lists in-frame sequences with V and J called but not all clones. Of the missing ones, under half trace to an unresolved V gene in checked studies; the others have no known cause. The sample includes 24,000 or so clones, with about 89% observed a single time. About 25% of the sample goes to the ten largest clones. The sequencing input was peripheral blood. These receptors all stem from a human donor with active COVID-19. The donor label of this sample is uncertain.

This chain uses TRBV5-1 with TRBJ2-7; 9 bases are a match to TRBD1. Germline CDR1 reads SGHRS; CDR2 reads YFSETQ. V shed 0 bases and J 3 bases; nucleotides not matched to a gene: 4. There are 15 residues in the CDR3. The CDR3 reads CASSLGATGGYEQYF. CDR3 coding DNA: TGCGCCAGCAGCTTGGGCGCGACAGGGGGCTACGAGCAGTACTTC.

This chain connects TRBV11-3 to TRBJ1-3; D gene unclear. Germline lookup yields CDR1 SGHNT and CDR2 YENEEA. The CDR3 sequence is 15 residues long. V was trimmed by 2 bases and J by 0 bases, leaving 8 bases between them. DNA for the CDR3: TGTGCCAGCAGCTTACAGGCCGACTCTGGAAACACCATATATTTT. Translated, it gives CASSLQADSGNTIYF.

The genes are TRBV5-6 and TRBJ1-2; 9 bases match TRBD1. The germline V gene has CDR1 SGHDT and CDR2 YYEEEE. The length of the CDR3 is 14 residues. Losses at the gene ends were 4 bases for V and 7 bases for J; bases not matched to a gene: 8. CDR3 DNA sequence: TGTGCCAGCAGCCGGGACAGGGTCGTTGCTGGCTACACCTTC. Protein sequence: CASSRDRVVAGYTF.

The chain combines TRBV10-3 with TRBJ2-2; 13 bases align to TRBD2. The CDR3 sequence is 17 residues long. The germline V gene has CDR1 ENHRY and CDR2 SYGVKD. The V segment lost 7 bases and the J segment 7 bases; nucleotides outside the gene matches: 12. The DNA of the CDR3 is TGTGCCATCACCGATCAACTAGCGGGGGGGCGAGGCGGGGAGCTGTTTTTT. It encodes CAITDQLAGGRGGELFF.

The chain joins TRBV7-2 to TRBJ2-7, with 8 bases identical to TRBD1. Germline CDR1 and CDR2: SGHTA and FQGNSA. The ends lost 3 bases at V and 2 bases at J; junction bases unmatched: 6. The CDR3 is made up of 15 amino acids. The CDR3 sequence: CASSFGQGAPYEQYF. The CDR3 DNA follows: TGTGCCAGCAGCTTCGGACAGGGCGCGCCCTACGAGCAGTACTTC.

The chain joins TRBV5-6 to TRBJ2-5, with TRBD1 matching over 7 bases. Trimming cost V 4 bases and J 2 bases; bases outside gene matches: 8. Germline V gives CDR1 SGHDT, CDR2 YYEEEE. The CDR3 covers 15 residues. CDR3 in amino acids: CASSPNGQVQETQYF. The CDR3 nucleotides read TGTGCCAGCAGCCCGAATGGACAGGTTCAAGAGACCCAGTACTTC.

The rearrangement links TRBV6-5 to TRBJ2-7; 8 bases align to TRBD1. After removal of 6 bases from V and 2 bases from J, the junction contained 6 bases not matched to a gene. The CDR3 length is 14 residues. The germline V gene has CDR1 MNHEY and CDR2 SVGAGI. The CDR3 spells CASRAGTGTYEQYF. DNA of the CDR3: TGTGCCAGCAGGGCCGGGACAGGCACCTACGAGCAGTACTTC.

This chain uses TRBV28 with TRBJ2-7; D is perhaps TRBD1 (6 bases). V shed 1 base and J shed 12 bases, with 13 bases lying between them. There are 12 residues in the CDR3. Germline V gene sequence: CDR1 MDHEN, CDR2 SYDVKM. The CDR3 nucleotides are TGTGCCAGCAGTTTATCCTCCGGACAGACGTACTTC. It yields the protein CASSLSSGQTYF.

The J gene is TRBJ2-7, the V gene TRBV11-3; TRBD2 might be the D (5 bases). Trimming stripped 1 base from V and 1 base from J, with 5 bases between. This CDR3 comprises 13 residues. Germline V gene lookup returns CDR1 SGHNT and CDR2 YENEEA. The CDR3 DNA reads TGTGCCAGCAGCTTAGCGGGATCCTACGAGCAGTACTTC. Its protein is CASSLAGSYEQYF.

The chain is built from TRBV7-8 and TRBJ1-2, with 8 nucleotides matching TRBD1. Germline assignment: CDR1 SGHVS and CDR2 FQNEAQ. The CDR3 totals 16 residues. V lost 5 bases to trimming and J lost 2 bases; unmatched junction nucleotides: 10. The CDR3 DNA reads TGTGCCAGCAGCCGGGACAGGACCGTGGGAAACTATGGCTACACCTTC. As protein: CASSRDRTVGNYGYTF.

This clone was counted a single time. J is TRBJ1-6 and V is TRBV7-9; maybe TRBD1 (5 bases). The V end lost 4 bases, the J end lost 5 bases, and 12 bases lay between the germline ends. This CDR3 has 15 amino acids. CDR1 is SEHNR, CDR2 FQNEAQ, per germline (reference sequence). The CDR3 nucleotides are TGTGCCAGCAGCTCAATGGGGGGAGATAATTCACCCCTCCACTTT. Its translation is CASSSMGGDNSPLHF.

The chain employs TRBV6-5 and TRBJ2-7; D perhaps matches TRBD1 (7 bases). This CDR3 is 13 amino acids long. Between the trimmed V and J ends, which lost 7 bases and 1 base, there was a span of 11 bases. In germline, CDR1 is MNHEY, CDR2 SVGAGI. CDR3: CASTGGTSYEQYF. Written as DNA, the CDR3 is TGTGCCAGCACAGGGGGGACTTCCTACGAGCAGTACTTC.

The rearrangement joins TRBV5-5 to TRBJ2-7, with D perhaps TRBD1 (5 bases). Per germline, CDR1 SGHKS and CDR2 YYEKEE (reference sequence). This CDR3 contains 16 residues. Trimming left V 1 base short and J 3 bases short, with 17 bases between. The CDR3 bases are TGTGCCAGCAGCTTGACAGGAACCTCCACCTTCTACGAGCAGTACTTC. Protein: CASSLTGTSTFYEQYF.

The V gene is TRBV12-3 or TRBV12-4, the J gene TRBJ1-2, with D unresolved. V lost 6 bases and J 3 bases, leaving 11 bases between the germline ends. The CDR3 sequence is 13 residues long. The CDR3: CASRPMEDYGYTF. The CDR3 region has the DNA TGTGCCAGCAGGCCGATGGAGGACTATGGCTACACCTTC.

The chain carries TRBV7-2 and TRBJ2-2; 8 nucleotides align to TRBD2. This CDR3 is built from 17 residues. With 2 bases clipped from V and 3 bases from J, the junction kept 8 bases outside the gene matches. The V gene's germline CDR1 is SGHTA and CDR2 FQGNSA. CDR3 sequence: CASSLRGIAGYTGELFF. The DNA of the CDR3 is TGTGCCAGCAGCTTAAGGGGTATAGCGGGATACACCGGGGAGCTGTTTTTT.

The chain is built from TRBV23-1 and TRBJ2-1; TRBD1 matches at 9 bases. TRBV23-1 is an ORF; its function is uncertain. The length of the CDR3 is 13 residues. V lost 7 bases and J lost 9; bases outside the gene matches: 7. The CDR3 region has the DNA TGCGCCAGCAAACGGACAGGGGTTCCTGAGCAGTTCTTC. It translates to CASKRTGVPEQFF.

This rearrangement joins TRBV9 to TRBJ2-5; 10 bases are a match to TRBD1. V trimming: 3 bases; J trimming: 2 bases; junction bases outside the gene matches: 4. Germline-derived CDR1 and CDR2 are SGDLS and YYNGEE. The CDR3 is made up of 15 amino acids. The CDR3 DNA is TGTGCCAGCAGCGGCGACAGGGGGCTTCAAGAGACCCAGTACTTC. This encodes CASSGDRGLQETQYF.

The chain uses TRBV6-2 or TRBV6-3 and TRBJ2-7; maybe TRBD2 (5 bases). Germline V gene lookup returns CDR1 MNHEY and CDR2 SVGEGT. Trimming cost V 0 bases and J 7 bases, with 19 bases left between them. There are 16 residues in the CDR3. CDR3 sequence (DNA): TGTGCCAGCAGTTACTCCCTTCCCAGTACCTCGGGGGAGCAGTACTTC. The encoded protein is CASSYSLPSTSGEQYF.

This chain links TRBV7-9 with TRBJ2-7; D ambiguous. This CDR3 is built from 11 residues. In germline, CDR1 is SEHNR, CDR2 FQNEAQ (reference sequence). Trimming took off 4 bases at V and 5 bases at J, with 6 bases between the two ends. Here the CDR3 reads CASSSQDEQYF. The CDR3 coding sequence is TGTGCCAGCAGCTCCCAGGACGAGCAGTACTTC.

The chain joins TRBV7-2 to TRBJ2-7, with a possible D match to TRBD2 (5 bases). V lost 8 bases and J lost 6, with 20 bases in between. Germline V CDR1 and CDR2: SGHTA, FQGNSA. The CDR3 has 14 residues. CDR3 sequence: CASGSRSGAAEQYF. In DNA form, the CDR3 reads TGTGCCAGCGGCTCTAGGAGCGGTGCCGCCGAGCAGTACTTC.

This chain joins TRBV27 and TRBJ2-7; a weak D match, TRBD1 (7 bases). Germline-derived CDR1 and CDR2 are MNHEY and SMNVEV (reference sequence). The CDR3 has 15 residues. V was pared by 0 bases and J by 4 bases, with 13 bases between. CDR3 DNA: TGTGCCAGCAGTTTATCGCAGGGGGGTCCATACGAGCAGTACTTC. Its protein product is CASSLSQGGPYEQYF.

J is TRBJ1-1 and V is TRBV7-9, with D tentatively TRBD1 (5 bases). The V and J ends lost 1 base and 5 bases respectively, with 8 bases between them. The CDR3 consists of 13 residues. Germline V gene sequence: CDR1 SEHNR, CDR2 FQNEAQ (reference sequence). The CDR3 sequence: CASSLVGVTEAFF. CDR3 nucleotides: TGTGCCAGCAGCTTAGTAGGGGTTACTGAAGCTTTCTTT.

The CDR3 bases are TGTGCCAGCAGCTTAGGTGGACTAACCCAAGAGACCCAGTACTTC. It is translated as CASSLGGLTQETQYF. V and J are TRBV7-8 and TRBJ2-5; weak D call: TRBD2 (6 bases). Germline CDR1 SGHVS, CDR2 FQNEAQ. The CDR3 extends over 15 amino acids. Trimming stripped 1 base from V and 1 base from J, with 10 bases between.

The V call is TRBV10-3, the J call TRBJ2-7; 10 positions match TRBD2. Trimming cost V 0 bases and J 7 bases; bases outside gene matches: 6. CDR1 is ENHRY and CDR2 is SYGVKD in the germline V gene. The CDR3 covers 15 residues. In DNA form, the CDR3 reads TGTGCCATCAGTGAGTCCGGGGGTAGCGGGGGGGAGCAGTACTTC. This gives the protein CAISESGGSGGEQYF.

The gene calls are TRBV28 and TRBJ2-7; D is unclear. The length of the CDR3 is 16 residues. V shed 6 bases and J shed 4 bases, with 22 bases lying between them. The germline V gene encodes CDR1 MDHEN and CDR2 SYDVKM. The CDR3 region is CASSPNPLVATYEQYF. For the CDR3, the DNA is TGTGCCAGCAGCCCCAACCCACTGGTCGCGACTTACGAGCAGTACTTC. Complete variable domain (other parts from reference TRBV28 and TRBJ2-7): DVKVTQSSRYLVKRTGEKVFLECVQDMDHENMFWYRQDPGLGLRLIYFSYDVKMKEKGDIPEGYSVSREKKERFSLILESASTNQTSMYLCASSPNPLVATYEQYFGPGTRLTVT.

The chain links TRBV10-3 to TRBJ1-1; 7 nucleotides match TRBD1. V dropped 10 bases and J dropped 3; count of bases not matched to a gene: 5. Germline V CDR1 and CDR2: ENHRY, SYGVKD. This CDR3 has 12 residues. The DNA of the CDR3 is TGTGCCACCACGGACAGGCACACTGAAGCTTTCTTT. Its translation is CATTDRHTEAFF.

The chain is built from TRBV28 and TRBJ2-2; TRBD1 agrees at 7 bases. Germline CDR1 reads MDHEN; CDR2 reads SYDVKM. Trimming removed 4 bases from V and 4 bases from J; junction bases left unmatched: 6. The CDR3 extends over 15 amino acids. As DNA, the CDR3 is TGTGCCAGCAGTTCCCGGGACAGAACCACCGGGGAGCTGTTTTTT. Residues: CASSSRDRTTGELFF.

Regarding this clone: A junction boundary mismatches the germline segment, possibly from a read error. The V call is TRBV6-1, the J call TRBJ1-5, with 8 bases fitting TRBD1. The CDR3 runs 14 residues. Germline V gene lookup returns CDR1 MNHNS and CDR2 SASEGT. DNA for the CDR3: TGTGCCAGCAGCGAAGGACAGGGCCTTCAGCCCCAGCATTTT. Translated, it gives CASSEGQGLQPQHF.